The table lists the clone carrying this T cell receptor (beta chain) with a few counts. Its antigen remains unknown. The use of a sample-barcoded 5' primer and a J-beta primer mix characterized a second PCR of roughly 7 to 12 cycles. TCRdb called the 5' RACE reads again in MiXCR, with one record for every CDR3 protein. The table lists over 1,200,000 distinct CDR3 sequences, approximately 60% of them singletons, with 6.5% to 8.5% in the top ten. The length of the CDR3 is 19 residues. CDR1 and CDR2 from the germline V gene are SGHDT and YYEEEE. Trimming cost V 1 base and J 0 bases, with 20 bases left between them. This specimen belongs to a study of blood T cells in healthy people across ages. Study results and limitations: It was not possible, with unsorted PBMCs, to conclusively compare naive and antigen-experienced cells. Strong correlation linked observed beta diversity and percent naive T cells.

The chain employs TRBV5-6 and TRBJ2-1; TRBD1 is a possible D gene (5 bases). Sequenced material: blood. This receptor was identified in a man aged 18 to 29 in good health. CDR3 bases: TGTGCCAGCAGCTTGTGGGCGGAAGGGGCCTTCCTCTCCTACAATGAGCAGTTCTTC. The encoded protein is CASSLWAEGAFLSYNEQFF.